This TCR beta chain was sequenced for a study of CD8+CD57+ T cells in acquired aplastic anemia. This clonotype occurred many times. Compared with germline, one end of the junction differs, possibly owing to a read error. The template for TCR beta VDJ and CDR3 sequence profiling was genomic DNA. TCRdb recomputed calls from the reads with MiXCR, one row per CDR3 protein. The sample includes some 180,000 distinct CDR3 sequences, about 50% of them seen just once. Patients selected for sequencing had displayed CD8+CD57+ cell expansion by flow cytometry. The germline CDR1 and CDR2 sequences are WNHNN and SYGVQD (reference sequence). CDR3 length: 10 residues.

The genes are TRBV10-1 and TRBJ1-1; TRBD1 matches 9 bases. This receptor was taken from a human donor with aplastic anemia. The sequencing sample was made of sorted CD4+, CD8+, or CD8+CD57+ T cells (not recorded which) from PBMCs. In DNA form, the CDR3 reads TGTGCCAGCAGTGACAGGGGGGCTTTCTTT. Translation gives CASSDRGAFF.